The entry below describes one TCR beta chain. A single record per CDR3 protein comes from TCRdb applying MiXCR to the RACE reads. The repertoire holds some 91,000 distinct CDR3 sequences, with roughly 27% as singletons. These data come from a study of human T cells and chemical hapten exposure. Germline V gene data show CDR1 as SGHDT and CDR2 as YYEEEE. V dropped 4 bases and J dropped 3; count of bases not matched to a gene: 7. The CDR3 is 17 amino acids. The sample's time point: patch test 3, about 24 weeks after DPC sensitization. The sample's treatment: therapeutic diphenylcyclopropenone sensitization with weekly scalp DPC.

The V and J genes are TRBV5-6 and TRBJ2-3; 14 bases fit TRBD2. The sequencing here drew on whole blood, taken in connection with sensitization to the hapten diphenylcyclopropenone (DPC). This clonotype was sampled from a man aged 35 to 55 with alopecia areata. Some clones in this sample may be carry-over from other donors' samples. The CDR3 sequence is CASSLGTSGRRTDTQYF. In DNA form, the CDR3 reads TGTGCCAGCAGCCTAGGGACTAGCGGGAGAAGAACAGATACGCAGTATTTT.